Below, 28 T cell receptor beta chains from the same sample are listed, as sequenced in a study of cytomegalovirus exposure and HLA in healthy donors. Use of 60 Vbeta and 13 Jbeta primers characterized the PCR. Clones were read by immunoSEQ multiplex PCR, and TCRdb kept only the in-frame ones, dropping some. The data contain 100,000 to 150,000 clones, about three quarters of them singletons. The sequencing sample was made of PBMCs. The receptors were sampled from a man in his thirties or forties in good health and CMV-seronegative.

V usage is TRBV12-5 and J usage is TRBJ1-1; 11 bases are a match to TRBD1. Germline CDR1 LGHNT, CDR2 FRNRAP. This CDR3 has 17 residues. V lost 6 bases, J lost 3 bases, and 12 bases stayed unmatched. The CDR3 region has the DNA TGTGCTAGTGGACGTGGGGGACAGGGGGGCCGTTACACTGAAGCTTTCTTT. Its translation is CASGRGGQGGRYTEAFF.

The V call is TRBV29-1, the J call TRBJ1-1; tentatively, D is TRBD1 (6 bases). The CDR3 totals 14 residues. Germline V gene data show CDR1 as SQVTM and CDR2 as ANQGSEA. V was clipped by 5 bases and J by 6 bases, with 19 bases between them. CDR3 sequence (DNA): TGCAGCGTTCTAAGGACAGATGCGACATCTGAAGCTTTCTTT. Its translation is CSVLRTDATSEAFF.

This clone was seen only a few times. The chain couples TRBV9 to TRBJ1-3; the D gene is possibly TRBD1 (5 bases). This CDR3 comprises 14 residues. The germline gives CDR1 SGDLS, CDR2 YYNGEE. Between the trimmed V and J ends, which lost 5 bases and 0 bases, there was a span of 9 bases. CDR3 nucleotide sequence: TGTGCCAGCAGTGGGGGACTCTCTGGAAACACCATATATTTT. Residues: CASSGGLSGNTIYF. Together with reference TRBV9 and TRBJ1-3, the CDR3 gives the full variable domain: DSGVTQTPKHLITATGQRVTLRCSPRSGDLSVYWYQQSLDQGLQFLIQYYNGEERAKGNILERFSAQQFPDLHSELNLSSLELGDSALYFCASSGGLSGNTIYFGEGSWLTVV.

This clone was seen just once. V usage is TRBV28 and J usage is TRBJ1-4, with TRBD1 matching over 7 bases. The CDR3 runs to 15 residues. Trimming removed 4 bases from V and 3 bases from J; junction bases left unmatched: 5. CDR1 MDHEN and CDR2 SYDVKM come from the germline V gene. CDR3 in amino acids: CASSSTGTANEKLFF. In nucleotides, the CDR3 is TGTGCCAGCAGTTCAACCGGGACAGCTAATGAAAAACTGTTTTTT.

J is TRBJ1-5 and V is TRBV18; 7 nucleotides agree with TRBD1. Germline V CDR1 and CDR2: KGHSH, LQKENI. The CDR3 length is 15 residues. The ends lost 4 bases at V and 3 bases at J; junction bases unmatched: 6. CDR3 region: CASSRFTGANQPQHF. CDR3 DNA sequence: TGTGCCAGCTCACGATTTACAGGGGCCAATCAGCCCCAGCATTTT.

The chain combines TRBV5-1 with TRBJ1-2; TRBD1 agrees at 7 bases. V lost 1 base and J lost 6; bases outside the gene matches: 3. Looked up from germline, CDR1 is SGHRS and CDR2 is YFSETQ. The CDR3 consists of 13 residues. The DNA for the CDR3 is TGCGCCAGCAGCTTGCCGACAGGGCATGGCTACACCTTC. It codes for CASSLPTGHGYTF.

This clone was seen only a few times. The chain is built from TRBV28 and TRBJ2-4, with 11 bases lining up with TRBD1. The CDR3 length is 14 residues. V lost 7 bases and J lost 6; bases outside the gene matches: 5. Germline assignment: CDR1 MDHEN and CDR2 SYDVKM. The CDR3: CASIGTGGLNIQYF. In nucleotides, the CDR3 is TGTGCCAGCATCGGGACAGGGGGATTAAACATTCAGTACTTC. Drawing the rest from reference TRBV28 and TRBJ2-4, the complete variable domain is DVKVTQSSRYLVKRTGEKVFLECVQDMDHENMFWYRQDPGLGLRLIYFSYDVKMKEKGDIPEGYSVSREKKERFSLILESASTNQTSMYLCASIGTGGLNIQYFGAGTRLSVL.

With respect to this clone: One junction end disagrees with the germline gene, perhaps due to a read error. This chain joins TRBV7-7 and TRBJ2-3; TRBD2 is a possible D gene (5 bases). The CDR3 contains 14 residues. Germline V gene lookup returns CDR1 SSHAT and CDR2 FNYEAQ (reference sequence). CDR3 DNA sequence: TGTGCTAGCAGCCCTCTACTAGTTACAGATACGCAGTATTTT. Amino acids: CASSPLLVTDTQYF.

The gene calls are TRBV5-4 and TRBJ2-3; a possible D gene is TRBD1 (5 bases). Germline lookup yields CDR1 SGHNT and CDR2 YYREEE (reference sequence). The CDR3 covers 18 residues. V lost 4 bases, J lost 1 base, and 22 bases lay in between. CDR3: CASSTPPGGREGTDTQYF. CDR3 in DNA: TGTGCCAGCAGCACCCCCCCGGGTGGCAGGGAAGGCACAGATACGCAGTATTTT.

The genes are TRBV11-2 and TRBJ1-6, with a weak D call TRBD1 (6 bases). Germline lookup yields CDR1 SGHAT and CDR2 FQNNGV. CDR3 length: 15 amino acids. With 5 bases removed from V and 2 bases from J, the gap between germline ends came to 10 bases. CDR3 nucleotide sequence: TGTGCCAGCAGCCAAAACAGGGCCTATAATTCACCCCTCCACTTT. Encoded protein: CASSQNRAYNSPLHF.

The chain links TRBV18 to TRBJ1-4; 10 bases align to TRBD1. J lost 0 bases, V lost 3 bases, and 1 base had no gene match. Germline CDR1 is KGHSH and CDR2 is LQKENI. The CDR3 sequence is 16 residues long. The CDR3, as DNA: TGTGCCAGCTCACCTGGACAGGGGGCAACTAATGAAAAACTGTTTTTT. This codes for CASSPGQGATNEKLFF. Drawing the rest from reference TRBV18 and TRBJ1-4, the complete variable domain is NAGVMQNPRHLVRRRGQEARLRCSPMKGHSHVYWYRQLPEEGLKFMVYLQKENIIDESGMPKERFSAEFPKEGPSILRIQQVVRGDSAAYFCASSPGQGATNEKLFFGSGTQLSVL.

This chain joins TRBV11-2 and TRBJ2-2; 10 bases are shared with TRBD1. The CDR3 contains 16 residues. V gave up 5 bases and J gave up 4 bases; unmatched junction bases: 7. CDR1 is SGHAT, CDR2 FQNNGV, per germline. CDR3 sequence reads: CASSTTRTGGTGELFF. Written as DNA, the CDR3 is TGTGCCAGCAGCACTACACGGACAGGGGGCACCGGGGAGCTGTTTTTT. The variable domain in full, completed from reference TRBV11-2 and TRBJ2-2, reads EAGVAQSPRYKIIEKRQSVAFWCNPISGHATLYWYQQILGQGPKLLIQFQNNGVVDDSQLPKDRFSAERLKGVDSTLKIQPAKLEDSAVYLCASSTTRTGGTGELFFGEGSRLTVL.

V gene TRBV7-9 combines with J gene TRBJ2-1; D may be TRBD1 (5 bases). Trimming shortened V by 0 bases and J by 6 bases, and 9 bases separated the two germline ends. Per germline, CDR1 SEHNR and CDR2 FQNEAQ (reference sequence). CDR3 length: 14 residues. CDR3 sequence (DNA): TGTGCCAGCAGCTTAGCGACAGCCTTCAATGAGCAGTTCTTC. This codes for CASSLATAFNEQFF.

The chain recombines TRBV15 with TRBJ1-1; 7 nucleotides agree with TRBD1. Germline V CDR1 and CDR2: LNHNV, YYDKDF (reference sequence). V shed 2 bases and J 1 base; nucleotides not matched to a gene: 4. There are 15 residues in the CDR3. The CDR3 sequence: CATSRSGTANTEAFF. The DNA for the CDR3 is TGTGCCACCAGCAGATCCGGGACAGCGAACACTGAAGCTTTCTTT.

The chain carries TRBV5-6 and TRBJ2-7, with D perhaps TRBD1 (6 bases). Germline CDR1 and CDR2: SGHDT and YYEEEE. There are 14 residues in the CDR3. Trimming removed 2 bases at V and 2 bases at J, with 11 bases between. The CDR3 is CASSLGDTTYEQYF. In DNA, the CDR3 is TGTGCCAGCAGCTTAGGGGACACCACCTACGAGCAGTACTTC.

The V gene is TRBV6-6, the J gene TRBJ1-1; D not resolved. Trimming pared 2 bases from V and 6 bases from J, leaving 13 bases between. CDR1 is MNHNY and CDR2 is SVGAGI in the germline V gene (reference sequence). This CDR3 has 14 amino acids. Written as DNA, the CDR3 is TGTGCCAGCAGTTACGGTTGGGAGGGATCTGAAGCTTTCTTT. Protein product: CASSYGWEGSEAFF.

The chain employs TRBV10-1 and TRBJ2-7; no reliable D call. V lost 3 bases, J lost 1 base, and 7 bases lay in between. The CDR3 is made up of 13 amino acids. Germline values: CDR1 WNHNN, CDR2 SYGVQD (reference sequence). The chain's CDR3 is CASSETESYEQYF. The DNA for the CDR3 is TGCGCCAGCAGTGAAACTGAGTCCTACGAGCAGTACTTC.

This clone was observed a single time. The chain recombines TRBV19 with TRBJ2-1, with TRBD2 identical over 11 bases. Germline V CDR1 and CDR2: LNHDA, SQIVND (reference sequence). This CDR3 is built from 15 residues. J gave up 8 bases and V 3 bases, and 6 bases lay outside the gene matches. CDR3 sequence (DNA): TGTGCCAGTAGTATCTCTAGCGGGGGGAGCTATGAGCAGTTCTTC. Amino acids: CASSISSGGSYEQFF.

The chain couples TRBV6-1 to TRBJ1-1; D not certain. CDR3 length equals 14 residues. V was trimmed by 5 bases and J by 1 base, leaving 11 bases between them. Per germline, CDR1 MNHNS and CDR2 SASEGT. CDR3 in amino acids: CASSLTAGNTEAFF. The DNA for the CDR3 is TGTGCCAGCAGTTTGACGGCGGGGAACACTGAAGCTTTCTTT.

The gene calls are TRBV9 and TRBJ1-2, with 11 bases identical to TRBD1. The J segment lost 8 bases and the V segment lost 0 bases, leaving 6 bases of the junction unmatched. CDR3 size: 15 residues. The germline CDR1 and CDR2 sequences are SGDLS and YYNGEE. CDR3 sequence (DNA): TGTGCCAGCAGCGTAGACCCGGGACAGGGGGGCGGCTACACCTTC. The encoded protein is CASSVDPGQGGGYTF.

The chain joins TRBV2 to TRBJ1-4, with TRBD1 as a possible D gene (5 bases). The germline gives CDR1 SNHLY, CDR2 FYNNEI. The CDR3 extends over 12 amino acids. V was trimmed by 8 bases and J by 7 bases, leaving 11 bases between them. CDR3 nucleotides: TGTGCCAGCCTGGGGAGGGGTGAAAAACTGTTTTTT. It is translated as CASLGRGEKLFF.

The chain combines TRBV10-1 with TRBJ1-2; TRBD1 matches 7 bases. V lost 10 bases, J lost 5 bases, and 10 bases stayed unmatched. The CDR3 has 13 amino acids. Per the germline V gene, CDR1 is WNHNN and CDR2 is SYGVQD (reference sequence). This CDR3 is CATPGQTFYGYTF. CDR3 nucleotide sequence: TGCGCCACCCCGGGACAGACTTTTTATGGCTACACCTTC.

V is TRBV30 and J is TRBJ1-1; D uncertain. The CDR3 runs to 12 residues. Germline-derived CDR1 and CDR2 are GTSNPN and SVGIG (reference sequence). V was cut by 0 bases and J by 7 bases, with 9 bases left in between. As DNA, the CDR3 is TGTGCCTGGAGTGTGTCGTCAGATGAAGCTTTCTTT. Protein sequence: CAWSVSSDEAFF.

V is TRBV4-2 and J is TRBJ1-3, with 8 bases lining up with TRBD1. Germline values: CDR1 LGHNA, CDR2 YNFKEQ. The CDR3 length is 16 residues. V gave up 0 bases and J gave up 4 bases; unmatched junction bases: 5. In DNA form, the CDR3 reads TGTGCCAGCAGCCAAGATGCGAGACAGGGGGGAAACACCATATATTTT. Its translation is CASSQDARQGGNTIYF.

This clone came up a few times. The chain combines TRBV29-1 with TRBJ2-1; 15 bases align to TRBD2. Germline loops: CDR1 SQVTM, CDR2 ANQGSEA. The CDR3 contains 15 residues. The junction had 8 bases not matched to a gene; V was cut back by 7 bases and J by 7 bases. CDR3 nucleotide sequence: TGCAGCGCCACGGGACTAGCGGGGGGCGGGAATGAGCAGTTCTTC. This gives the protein CSATGLAGGGNEQFF.

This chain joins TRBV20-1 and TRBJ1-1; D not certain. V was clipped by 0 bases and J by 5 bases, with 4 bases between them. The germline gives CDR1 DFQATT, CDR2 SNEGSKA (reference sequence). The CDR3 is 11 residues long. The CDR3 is CSARDQTEAFF. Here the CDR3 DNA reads TGCAGTGCTAGAGACCAGACTGAAGCTTTCTTT.

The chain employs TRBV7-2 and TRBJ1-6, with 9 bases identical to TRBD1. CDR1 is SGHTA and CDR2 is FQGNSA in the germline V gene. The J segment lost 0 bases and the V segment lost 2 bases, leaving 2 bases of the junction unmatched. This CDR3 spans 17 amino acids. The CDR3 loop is CASSLTGGSSYNSPLHF. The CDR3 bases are TGTGCCAGCAGCTTAACAGGGGGCAGCTCCTATAATTCACCCCTCCACTTT.

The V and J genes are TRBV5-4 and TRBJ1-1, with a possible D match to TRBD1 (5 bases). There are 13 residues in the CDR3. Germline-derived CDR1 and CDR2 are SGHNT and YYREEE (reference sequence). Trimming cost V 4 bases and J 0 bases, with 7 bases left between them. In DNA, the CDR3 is TGTGCCAGCAGCAGACAGATGAACACTGAAGCTTTCTTT. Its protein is CASSRQMNTEAFF.